Below, 27 T cell receptor beta chains from the same sample are listed, as sequenced in a study of cytomegalovirus exposure and HLA in healthy donors. A multiplex PCR was run with 60 Vbeta primers and 13 Jbeta primers. Measured with immunoSEQ multiplex PCR; TCRdb has only the in-frame clones, and not every one. This table lists 40,000 to 50,000 clones. What was sequenced was PBMCs. Receptors were obtained from a woman aged 40 to 50 in good health and CMV-seronegative.

The rearrangement links TRBV6-1 to TRBJ1-1, with TRBD1 as a possible D gene (5 bases). Trimming stripped 8 bases from V and 1 base from J, with 14 bases between. From germline, CDR1 is MNHNS and CDR2 SASEGT. The length of the CDR3 is 14 residues. CDR3 DNA sequence: TGTGCCAGCGCAGTAGGACATCGGAACACTGAAGCTTTCTTT. Its translation: CASAVGHRNTEAFF.

This chain links TRBV2 with TRBJ1-3; TRBD1 might be the D (6 bases). CDR3 length: 16 residues. The V and J ends lost 5 bases and 1 base respectively, with 15 bases between them. Germline CDR1 is SNHLY and CDR2 is FYNNEI. The CDR3 nucleotides read TGTGCCAGCAGTCTACAGGGATCGGAGTCTGGAAACACCATATATTTT. This encodes CASSLQGSESGNTIYF.

The rearrangement uses TRBV4-1 and TRBJ1-3, with a weak D call TRBD1 (5 bases). V was clipped by 3 bases and J by 0 bases, with 15 bases between them. CDR1 and CDR2 (germline): MGHRA, YSYEKL. The CDR3 runs 17 residues. The CDR3 DNA sequence: TGCGCCAGCAGCCACTTAGGGGTCTCTCACTCTGGAAACACCATATATTTT. As protein: CASSHLGVSHSGNTIYF.

This chain links TRBV7-9 with TRBJ1-2; 9 bases line up with TRBD1. Trimming cost V 5 bases and J 6 bases; bases outside gene matches: 10. The CDR3 totals 15 residues. Germline lookup yields CDR1 SEHNR and CDR2 FQNEAQ (reference sequence). This CDR3 is CASSARDRVFHGYTF. Written as DNA, the CDR3 is TGTGCCAGCAGCGCCCGGGACAGGGTATTTCATGGCTACACCTTC. Supplemented by reference TRBV7-9 and TRBJ1-2, the full variable domain reads DTGVSQNPRHKITKRGQNVTFRCDPISEHNRLYWYRQTLGQGPEFLTYFQNEAQLEKSRLLSDRFSAERPKGSFSTLEIQRTEQGDSAMYLCASSARDRVFHGYTFGSGTRLTVV.

The chain has TRBV12-1 and TRBJ2-1; the table's D call of TRBD2 was not tested on the DNA. TRBV12-1 is noted as a pseudogene. CDR3 size: 13 residues. The CDR3 DNA is TGTGCCAGCAGCTTGACCGGGGTAAATGAGCAGTTCTTC. Translated, it gives CASSLTGVNEQFF.

The J gene is TRBJ1-5, the V gene TRBV30; no clear D. The CDR3 sequence is 16 residues long. Germline V CDR1 and CDR2: GTSNPN, SVGIG (reference sequence). Trimming cost V 0 bases and J 1 base, with 13 bases left between them. The CDR3, as DNA: TGTGCCTGGAGTGTACACGGGTTCGGGAGCAATCAGCCCCAGCATTTT. This gives the protein CAWSVHGFGSNQPQHF.

The J gene is TRBJ2-7, the V gene TRBV7-8; D is possibly TRBD1 (6 bases). The CDR3 runs 12 residues. Between the trimmed V and J ends, which lost 5 bases and 11 bases, there was a span of 16 bases. Germline V gene data show CDR1 as SGHVS and CDR2 as FQNEAQ. Here the CDR3 reads CASSIDYRVKYF. In DNA, the CDR3 is TGTGCCAGCAGCATAGATTACAGGGTAAAGTACTTC.

The chain has TRBV4-1 and TRBJ2-1, with 7 bases that match TRBD2. The CDR3 consists of 16 residues. Per the germline V gene, CDR1 is MGHRA and CDR2 is YSYEKL. V gave up 5 bases and J gave up 5 bases; unmatched junction bases: 12. CDR3 sequence reads: CASSTTGGNGNNEQFF. CDR3 bases: TGCGCCAGCAGCACAACGGGGGGTAATGGGAACAATGAGCAGTTCTTC.

DNA for the CDR3: TGTGCCAGCAGCCTCAGGGGATCTAATGAAAAACTGTTTTTT. Its protein is CASSLRGSNEKLFF. The rearrangement uses TRBV7-9 and TRBJ1-4; maybe TRBD1 (6 bases). From germline, CDR1 is SEHNR and CDR2 FQNEAQ (reference sequence). Deletions cut 5 bases from V and 3 bases from J, with 10 bases between. The CDR3 extends over 14 amino acids.

The chain has TRBV6-5 and TRBJ2-7, with unresolved D. The germline V gene has CDR1 MNHEY and CDR2 SVGAGI. V gave up 2 bases and J gave up 7 bases, with 21 bases separating them. The CDR3 runs 16 residues. Written as DNA, the CDR3 is TGTGCCAGCAGTTACATCTTCCTGGGTCAGGCGTGGGAGCAGTACTTC. This sequence encodes CASSYIFLGQAWEQYF.

The rearrangement links TRBV6-6 to TRBJ1-3; D is unclear. Trimming cost V 7 bases and J 3 bases, with 13 bases left between them. The CDR3 is 14 residues long. The V gene's germline CDR1 is MNHNY and CDR2 SVGAGI (reference sequence). The CDR3 sequence: CASTPGGSGNTIYF. CDR3 nucleotide sequence: TGTGCCAGCACCCCCGGTGGGAGTGGAAACACCATATATTTT.

This chain joins TRBV20-1 and TRBJ2-7; possible D gene TRBD2, 6 bases. Germline CDR1 and CDR2: DFQATT and SNEGSKA (reference sequence). The CDR3 runs 11 residues. Trimming shortened V by 2 bases and J by 7 bases, and 9 bases separated the two germline ends. This CDR3 is CSARNAGEQYF. CDR3 DNA sequence: TGCAGTGCTAGAAACGCGGGGGAGCAGTACTTC.

V is TRBV7-3 and J is TRBJ1-6; D gene unclear. Trimming removed 3 bases from V and 10 bases from J, with 13 bases in between. The CDR3 has 14 amino acids. Germline V gene sequence: CDR1 SGHTA, CDR2 FQGTGA. CDR3 sequence reads: CASSLAGGGSPLHF. CDR3 nucleotide sequence: TGTGCCAGCAGCTTGGCGGGCGGTGGATCACCCCTCCACTTT.

The rearrangement joins TRBV6-1 to TRBJ1-5, with a tentative D call TRBD1 (5 bases). The CDR3 is 15 amino acids. CDR1 is MNHNS, CDR2 SASEGT, per germline. V lost 6 bases to trimming and J lost 0 bases, with 12 bases between them. CDR3 sequence: CASSLTVNSNQPQHF. The CDR3 bases are TGTGCCAGCAGCCTGACAGTTAATAGCAATCAGCCCCAGCATTTT.

The chain has TRBV28 and TRBJ2-7; 8 bases align to TRBD2. Per germline, CDR1 MDHEN and CDR2 SYDVKM. V dropped 5 bases and J dropped 1; count of bases not matched to a gene: 7. This CDR3 has 15 amino acids. CDR3 DNA sequence: TGTGCCAGCAGTCAAGCGGGAGACGGGTCCTACGAGCAGTACTTC. It encodes CASSQAGDGSYEQYF.

This chain joins TRBV5-1 and TRBJ2-3; 14 nucleotides match TRBD2. CDR3 length: 18 amino acids. Germline CDR1 and CDR2: SGHRS and YFSETQ. The J segment lost 0 bases and the V segment lost 2 bases, leaving 5 bases of the junction unmatched. The CDR3: CASSFGTSGGSSTDTQYF. In DNA, the CDR3 is TGCGCCAGCAGCTTCGGGACTAGCGGGGGTTCTAGCACAGATACGCAGTATTTT.

The chain recombines TRBV7-2 with TRBJ2-7, with 9 bases fitting TRBD1. The germline gives CDR1 SGHTA, CDR2 FQGNSA. V shed 1 base, J shed 3 bases, and the junction held 7 bases outside the gene matches. CDR3 size: 16 residues. DNA for the CDR3: TGTGCCAGCAGCTTAGGGGGACAGGGCCATATCTACGAGCAGTACTTC. Translating gives CASSLGGQGHIYEQYF.

This rearrangement joins TRBV6-6 to TRBJ1-1, with 10 bases fitting TRBD1. The junction had 1 base not matched to a gene; V was cut back by 0 bases and J by 3 bases. Per the germline V gene, CDR1 is MNHNY and CDR2 is SVGAGI (reference sequence). The CDR3 has 15 residues. The CDR3 here is CASSYSGTGDTEAFF. In DNA form, the CDR3 reads TGTGCCAGCAGTTACTCGGGGACAGGGGACACTGAAGCTTTCTTT.

The chain combines TRBV19 with TRBJ1-6; perhaps TRBD1 as D (6 bases). The CDR3 length is 14 residues. The V gene's germline CDR1 is LNHDA and CDR2 SQIVND (reference sequence). The V gene lost 5 bases and the J gene lost 14 bases, with 19 bases spanning the gap. CDR3 coding DNA: TGTGCCAGTAGTTTGGTACTGGACAGCAAGTCCCTCCACTTT. Its protein is CASSLVLDSKSLHF.

The genes are TRBV10-3 and TRBJ2-5, with 7 bases that match TRBD2. The CDR3 covers 11 residues. The germline CDR1 and CDR2 sequences are ENHRY and SYGVKD. V lost 11 bases to trimming and J lost 7 bases; unmatched junction nucleotides: 7. The DNA of the CDR3 is TGTGCCGCCCGGTCGGGGGGGACCCAGTACTTC. Translated: CAARSGGTQYF.

The rearrangement uses TRBV27 and TRBJ2-2; possibly TRBD2 for D (6 bases). This CDR3 has 14 residues. The ends were cut back, 3 bases at V and 5 bases at J, with 10 bases in the middle. The germline V gene has CDR1 MNHEY and CDR2 SMNVEV (reference sequence). CDR3 residues: CASSFRGSTGELFF. The CDR3 DNA is TGTGCCAGCAGTTTCCGGGGGAGTACCGGGGAGCTGTTTTTT.

The V and J genes are TRBV4-1 and TRBJ1-2, with D tentatively TRBD1 (6 bases). Trimming left V 0 bases short and J 4 bases short, with 15 bases between. From germline, CDR1 is MGHRA and CDR2 YSYEKL. The CDR3 has 16 residues. CDR3 protein: CASSQEDRFSPYGYTF. CDR3 DNA: TGCGCCAGCAGCCAAGAAGACAGGTTTAGCCCCTATGGCTACACCTTC.

This chain joins TRBV29-1 and TRBJ1-1; possible D gene TRBD1, 5 bases. Deletions cut 7 bases from V and 5 bases from J, with 17 bases between. There are 13 residues in the CDR3. CDR1 and CDR2 (germline): SQVTM, ANQGSEA. Written as DNA, the CDR3 is TGCAGCGCATCCAGGGTGAGAGGAACTGAAGCTTTCTTT. Its protein is CSASRVRGTEAFF.

The CDR3 sequence is CASSLGWTSGLNEQFF. The CDR3, as DNA: TGTGCCAGCAGCTTAGGTTGGACTAGCGGCCTCAATGAGCAGTTCTTC. The chain has TRBV11-3 and TRBJ2-1, with 10 bases matching TRBD2. CDR1 is SGHNT, CDR2 YENEEA, per germline. The J segment lost 6 bases and the V segment lost 1 base, leaving 6 bases of the junction unmatched. The CDR3 is 16 amino acids.

The chain is built from TRBV6-1 and TRBJ2-1; D call uncertain. The CDR3 is 11 residues long. V was pared by 9 bases and J by 5 bases, with 8 bases between. Per germline, CDR1 MNHNS and CDR2 SASEGT. The DNA for the CDR3 is TGTGCCAGTTCCCGGGACAATGAGCAGTTCTTC. Translated: CASSRDNEQFF.

J is TRBJ1-6 and V is TRBV6-1; D is uncertain. Germline V lookup: CDR1 MNHNS, CDR2 SASEGT. The CDR3 covers 13 residues. V was clipped by 1 base and J by 10 bases, with 8 bases between them. The CDR3 spells CASSEGVASPLHF. CDR3 nucleotide sequence: TGTGCCAGCAGTGAAGGAGTAGCCTCACCCCTCCACTTT.

This chain links TRBV6-6 with TRBJ1-3; tentative D call: TRBD1 (6 bases). CDR1 and CDR2 from the germline V gene are MNHNY and SVGAGI (reference sequence). This CDR3 has 15 residues. V was shortened by 5 bases and J by 0 bases, with 11 bases between the two germline ends. CDR3 loop: CASSQGRSSGNTIYF. DNA of the CDR3: TGTGCCAGCAGTCAGGGGCGAAGCTCTGGAAACACCATATATTTT.